These 22 T cell receptor beta chains were all obtained from the same sample, sequenced in a study of blood T cells in healthy people across ages. The authors ran a second PCR of about 6 to 11 cycles using a sample-barcoded 5' primer and a J-beta primer mix. In TCRdb, the 5' RACE reads were re-called with MiXCR into one record per CDR3 protein. The sample holds under 1,000,000 distinct CDR3 sequences; around half are singletons and the top ten take roughly 18%. The specimen sequenced was blood. Receptor source: an elderly man in good health.

This clonotype was seen a few times. The CDR3 DNA follows: TGTGCCAGCAGTAACGACGGCTATGGCTACACCTTC. Residues: CASSNDGYGYTF. The rearrangement joins TRBV6-2 or TRBV6-3 to TRBJ1-2; no reliable D call. Looked up from germline, CDR1 is MNHEY and CDR2 is SVGEGT. The V end was cut by 5 bases, the J end by 4 bases, with 8 bases between. The CDR3 spans 12 residues.

This clonotype has more than one count but fewer than ten. The chain carries TRBV11-2 and TRBJ1-2, with 11 bases that match TRBD1. Germline lookup yields CDR1 SGHAT and CDR2 FQNNGV. The CDR3 consists of 15 residues. V was clipped by 1 base and J by 5 bases; unmatched bases: 3. The CDR3 spells CASSLGTGGAYGYTF. The CDR3 nucleotides read TGTGCCAGCAGCTTAGGGACAGGGGGCGCGTATGGCTACACCTTC.

Remarks on this clonotype: A much larger clone is a single base away; this may be a read error. The CDR3 region is CATSSGDNYNEQYF. CDR3 nucleotides: TGTGCCACCAGCAGCGGTGACAATTACAATGAGCAGTACTTC. The V gene is TRBV15, the J gene TRBJ2-7; no definite D call. Trimming took off 3 bases at V and 7 bases at J, with 16 bases between the two ends. CDR3 length: 14 amino acids. The germline V gene encodes CDR1 LNHNV and CDR2 YYDKDF (reference sequence).

The chain couples TRBV5-1 to TRBJ2-1; the D is unclear. The CDR3 spans 13 residues. The germline V gene encodes CDR1 SGHRS and CDR2 YFSETQ. Deletions cut 4 bases from V and 9 bases from J, with 14 bases between. The CDR3 DNA follows: TGCGCCAGCAGCATCGGAGTCGACGGTGAGCAGTTCTTC. Its protein is CASSIGVDGEQFF.

This clonotype was seen once. The chain joins TRBV10-1 to TRBJ2-7, with 7 bases that match TRBD1. The J call may be faulty, since TRBJ2-4 better matches the DNA end. Germline lookup yields CDR1 WNHNN and CDR2 SYGVQD (reference sequence). The CDR3 loop spans 12 amino acids. The CDR3 nucleotides are TGCGCCAGCAGTAATACAGGGGTCATTCAGTACTTC. Amino acid sequence: CASSNTGVIQYF.

This chain connects TRBV4-2 to TRBJ2-7, with TRBD1 identical over 9 bases. V gave up 7 bases and J gave up 7 bases; unmatched junction bases: 14. The CDR3 contains 15 residues. Germline assignment: CDR1 LGHNA and CDR2 YNFKEQ. CDR3 DNA: TGTGCCAGCACCGTCGACAGGGGGGCATACAATGAGCAGTACTTC. Amino acid sequence: CASTVDRGAYNEQYF.

This clonotype has just a few counts. V is TRBV11-2 and J is TRBJ2-7; 12 nucleotides match TRBD2. Trimming cost V 6 bases and J 6 bases; bases outside gene matches: 6. This CDR3 spans 14 amino acids. Germline values: CDR1 SGHAT, CDR2 FQNNGV. The CDR3 here is CASRRLAGDLEQYF. Written as DNA, the CDR3 is TGTGCCAGCAGGAGACTAGCGGGAGATCTCGAGCAGTACTTC.

This chain uses TRBV2 with TRBJ2-1; D gene ambiguous. V was trimmed by 5 bases and J by 10 bases, leaving 18 bases between them. This CDR3 contains 14 residues. Germline CDR1 SNHLY, CDR2 FYNNEI. The CDR3 region is CASSRALNGEEQFF. The CDR3 DNA follows: TGTGCCAGCAGTCGAGCCCTAAACGGTGAGGAGCAGTTCTTC.

The V gene is TRBV24-1, the J gene TRBJ2-1; TRBD2 might be the D (5 bases). This CDR3 region has 18 residues. Germline CDR1 and CDR2: KGHDR and SFDVKD. V lost 3 bases and J 0 bases, leaving 17 bases between the germline ends. The CDR3 loop reads CATSDKKRSLSSYNEQFF. The DNA of the CDR3 is TGTGCCACCAGTGATAAAAAGCGGTCCCTTAGCTCCTACAATGAGCAGTTCTTC.

V usage is TRBV12-3 or TRBV12-4 and J usage is TRBJ1-5, with D uncertain. Trimming left V 0 bases short and J 6 bases short, with 9 bases between. The CDR3 has 14 residues. Here the CDR3 reads CASSLAVWGQPQHF. In DNA, the CDR3 is TGTGCCAGCAGTTTAGCGGTTTGGGGTCAGCCCCAGCATTTT.

The chain uses TRBV11-2 and TRBJ2-1; D possibly matches TRBD1 or TRBD2 (5 bases each). V lost 5 bases and J 7 bases, leaving 18 bases between the germline ends. Germline V CDR1 and CDR2: SGHAT, FQNNGV. The CDR3 consists of 15 residues. CDR3 loop: CASSTRGRAQNEQFF. The CDR3 DNA reads TGTGCCAGCAGCACTCGGGGCAGAGCTCAGAATGAGCAGTTCTTC.

V gene TRBV18 combines with J gene TRBJ2-1, with D uncertain. Trimming took off 3 bases at V and 1 base at J, with 13 bases between the two ends. This CDR3 contains 16 residues. Per germline, CDR1 KGHSH and CDR2 LQKENI. CDR3 sequence (DNA): TGTGCCAGCTCACCCTCAGGTGACACTTCCTACAATGAGCAGTTCTTC. Translation gives CASSPSGDTSYNEQFF.

This chain connects TRBV29-1 to TRBJ2-7; D perhaps matches TRBD1 (5 bases). This CDR3 has 14 amino acids. Between the trimmed V and J ends, which lost 6 bases and 2 bases, there was a span of 17 bases. Germline CDR1 reads SQVTM; CDR2 reads ANQGSEA. The CDR3 is CSVLTEAPTYEQYF. The CDR3 region has the DNA TGCAGCGTCCTGACAGAGGCTCCTACCTACGAGCAGTACTTC.

Many counts were recorded for this clonotype. The J gene is TRBJ1-6, the V gene TRBV12-3 or TRBV12-4; tentative D call: TRBD1 (6 bases). This CDR3 has 16 amino acids. Trimming shortened V by 3 bases and J by 0 bases, and 9 bases separated the two germline ends. The DNA for the CDR3 is TGTGCCAGCAGTTTGGACAGAAGCTCCTATAATTCACCCCTCCACTTT. This sequence encodes CASSLDRSSYNSPLHF.

This clonotype has only one observation. CDR3 in DNA: TGCAGTGCTAGACGGACAGGGAGTAATGAAAAACTGTTTTTT. The encoded protein is CSARRTGSNEKLFF. The chain has TRBV20-1 and TRBJ1-4; TRBD1 matches 8 bases. CDR1 is DFQATT, CDR2 SNEGSKA, per germline (reference sequence). Losses at the gene ends were 2 bases for V and 4 bases for J; bases not matched to a gene: 3. This CDR3 is built from 14 residues.

CDR3 protein: CARFPTGRNEKLFF. The CDR3 nucleotides read TGTGCCAGGTTCCCGACAGGCAGGAATGAAAAACTGTTTTTT. The genes are TRBV6-1 and TRBJ1-4; D might be TRBD1 (6 bases). In germline, CDR1 is MNHNS, CDR2 SASEGT. The ends were cut back, 9 bases at V and 5 bases at J, with 16 bases in the middle. This CDR3 is 14 amino acids long.

As for this clonotype: A read error may produce the germline difference seen at one junction end. This rearrangement joins TRBV12-3 or TRBV12-4 to TRBJ1-2; D is uncertain. CDR3 length: 14 amino acids. DNA of the CDR3: TGTGCCAGCAGTCATAACCTCTGGAACTATGGCTGCACCTTC. This gives the protein CASSHNLWNYGCTF.

The rearrangement uses TRBV24-1 and TRBJ2-3, with TRBD2 identical over 7 bases. This CDR3 comprises 16 residues. Germline-derived CDR1 and CDR2 are KGHDR and SFDVKD. The V gene end was trimmed by 3 bases and the J gene end by 2 bases; junction bases not matched to a gene: 7. The CDR3 is CATSDAGVIYTDTQYF. The CDR3 DNA is TGTGCCACCAGTGATGCGGGAGTAATCTACACAGATACGCAGTATTTT.

CDR3 protein: CSARTPGRNEQFF. As DNA, the CDR3 is TGCAGTGCTAGAACCCCAGGGAGGAATGAGCAGTTCTTC. This chain joins TRBV20-1 and TRBJ2-1, with D maybe TRBD2 (6 bases). V was clipped by 2 bases and J by 7 bases, with 12 bases between them. The CDR3 extends over 13 amino acids. Germline V gene data show CDR1 as DFQATT and CDR2 as SNEGSKA (reference sequence).

The chain couples TRBV2 to TRBJ2-3; 8 bases are shared with TRBD2. Germline CDR1 is SNHLY and CDR2 is FYNNEI. The CDR3 spans 15 residues. J was trimmed by 0 bases and V by 6 bases; bases with no gene match: 5. The CDR3 here is CASSKLAASTDTQYF. The CDR3 bases are TGTGCCAGCAGCAAACTAGCGGCTAGCACAGATACGCAGTATTTT.

The V gene is TRBV6-6, the J gene TRBJ1-5; D not resolved. The germline gives CDR1 MNHNY, CDR2 SVGAGI (reference sequence). This CDR3 comprises 14 residues. Between the trimmed V and J ends, which lost 6 bases and 4 bases, there was a span of 13 bases. This CDR3 is CASSPIRINQPQHF. In nucleotides, the CDR3 is TGTGCCAGCAGCCCCATTCGTATTAATCAGCCCCAGCATTTT.

The rearrangement joins TRBV7-9 to TRBJ2-2, with D possibly TRBD1 on 6 matching bases. The V gene lost 4 bases and the J gene lost 4 bases, with 13 bases spanning the gap. The CDR3 length is 15 residues. CDR1 and CDR2 (germline): SEHNR, FQNEAQ (reference sequence). The CDR3 reads CASSSNRDFTGELFF. The CDR3 DNA reads TGTGCCAGCAGCTCGAACAGGGATTTCACCGGGGAGCTGTTTTTT.